This T cell receptor (beta chain) was documented in a study of shared clonotypes between healthy human individuals. The study, taken as a whole, reports: For sorted subsets, rarefaction showed incomplete sequencing despite large depth. Among donors, clonotype sharing was expected to be affected by sequencing depth.

Worth noting for this clone: Its antigen is unknown.

As handled by the study authors: Junction-only sequences without quality scores were provided by ImmunoSEQ, so filtering was different. Assay used: immunoSEQ multiplex PCR; TCRdb lists only in-frame clones, some missing. V and J calls plus clone size are reproduced from that table; the DNA served to infer D and trimming. The table shows some 360,000 clones, with around 79% occurring only once. Germline V lookup: CDR1 SNHLY, CDR2 FYNNEI. The CDR3 covers 13 residues. V lost 3 bases and J 0 bases, leaving 5 bases between the germline ends. Material: memory CD4+ T cells sorted from blood. Sample subset: CD45RA-negative fraction. The chain employs TRBV2 and TRBJ2-5; no clear D. The TCR comes from a man younger than 40 in good health. CDR3 nucleotide sequence: TGTGCCAGCAGTGACATAAACCAAGAGACCCAGTACTTC. This codes for CASSDINQETQYF.